The TCR beta chain described here comes from a study of T-cell memory formation after mild COVID-19. The 5'RACE method, run with constant-segment primers, produced TCR alpha and TCR beta cDNA libraries (carrying sample barcodes and UMIs). TCRdb fed the 5' RACE reads into MiXCR, producing one record per CDR3 protein. The sample has approximately 400,000 distinct CDR3 sequences, around 17% seen once. Trimming removed 10 bases from V and 6 bases from J, with 17 bases in between. The CDR3 is made up of 13 amino acids. Germline CDR1 SEHNR, CDR2 FQNEAQ (reference sequence). Study findings and constraints: Largely, contracting CD4+ clones fell within CM and EM, and contracting CD8+ clones within EMRA. Some clones that responded turned up in pre-infection memory, which suggests that cross-reactive memory joined in. Clones contracting over day 15 to 85 were CD4/CD8 balanced, with later expanders leaning CD4+.

This clonotype showed up just a few times. Its antigen is not identified. The TCR originated in a man aged 18-30 years who had mild COVID-19 (a few samples of this study predate the infection). Cell type and time point are not known. The specimen was PBMCs or a T cell subset sorted from them (not recorded which). The gene calls are TRBV7-9 and TRBJ2-3; unclear D gene. This CDR3 reads CAIPLPRADTQYF. The CDR3 DNA follows: TGTGCCATACCCCTACCAAGGGCGGATACGCAGTATTTT.